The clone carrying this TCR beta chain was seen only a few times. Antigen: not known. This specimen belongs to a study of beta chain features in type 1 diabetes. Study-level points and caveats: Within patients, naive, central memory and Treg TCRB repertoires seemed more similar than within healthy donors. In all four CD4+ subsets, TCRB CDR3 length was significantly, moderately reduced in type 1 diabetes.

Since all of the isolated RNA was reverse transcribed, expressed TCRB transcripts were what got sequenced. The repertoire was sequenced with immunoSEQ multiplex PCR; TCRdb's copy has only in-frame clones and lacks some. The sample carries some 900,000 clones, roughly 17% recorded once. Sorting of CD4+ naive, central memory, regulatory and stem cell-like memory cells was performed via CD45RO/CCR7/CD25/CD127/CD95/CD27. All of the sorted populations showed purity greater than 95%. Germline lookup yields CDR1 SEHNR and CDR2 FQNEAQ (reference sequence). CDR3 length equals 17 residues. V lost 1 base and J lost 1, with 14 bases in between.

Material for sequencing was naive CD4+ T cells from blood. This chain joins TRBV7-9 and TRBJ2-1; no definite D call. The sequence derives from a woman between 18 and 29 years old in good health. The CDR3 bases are TGTGCCAGCAGCTTAGGGTCACGTGCAGGTTCCTACAATGAGCAGTTCTTC. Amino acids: CASSLGSRAGSYNEQFF.